The 9 T cell receptor beta chains below all came from one sample that was sequenced in a study of lung T cells in sarcoidosis with Löfgren's syndrome. TCRdb itself ran the reads through MiXCR, one entry per CDR3 protein. The sample holds about 63,000 distinct CDR3 sequences, around 20% seen once. What was sequenced was CD4+ T cells from PBMCs. The receptor set was obtained from a human donor with sarcoidosis (Löfgren's syndrome or another form), or a control subject (not recorded which).

With respect to this clonotype: Being one base from a much bigger clone, this may be a read error. No conserved phenylalanine or tryptophan is present at the end of the CDR3, so a read error is the likely explanation. This chain joins TRBV27 and TRBJ2-4, with 7 bases matching TRBD1. With 5 bases clipped from V and 9 bases from J, the junction kept 13 bases outside the gene matches. Germline CDR1 is MNHEY and CDR2 is SMNVEV (reference sequence). The CDR3 covers 15 residues. The CDR3 reads CASSVTGTAFSIQYS. CDR3 bases: TGTGCCAGCAGTGTAACCGGGACAGCTTTTTCCATTCAGTACTCC.

This clonotype was observed a handful of times. The genes are TRBV2 and TRBJ2-6; D uncertain. The ends were cut back, 6 bases at V and 2 bases at J, with 11 bases in the middle. Germline V gene data show CDR1 as SNHLY and CDR2 as FYNNEI. CDR3 length: 15 residues. The CDR3 nucleotides are TGTGCCAGCAGGATCGACCAGACTGGGGCCAACGTCCTGACTTTC. Translating it yields CASRIDQTGANVLTF.

V usage is TRBV28 and J usage is TRBJ1-2, with D perhaps matching TRBD1 (5 bases). Trimming stripped 3 bases from V and 10 bases from J, with 12 bases between. Germline CDR1 is MDHEN and CDR2 is SYDVKM. The CDR3 runs to 12 residues. The CDR3 bases are TGTGCCAGCAGTTTCAGGGAGGCTGACTACACCTTC. This translates into CASSFREADYTF.

This clonotype came up once. One junction end disagrees with the germline gene, perhaps due to a read error. This chain links TRBV3-1 with TRBJ1-2; D ambiguous. The length of the CDR3 is 14 residues. The germline V gene encodes CDR1 LGHDT and CDR2 YNNKEL (reference sequence). The CDR3 loop is CDSSQRTVAGGYTF. The CDR3 DNA sequence: TGTGACAGCAGCCAAAGGACCGTTGCAGGTGGCTACACCTTC.

J is TRBJ2-1 and V is TRBV29-1; D remains unclear. V lost 4 bases and J lost 5, with 15 bases in between. The germline CDR1 and CDR2 sequences are SQVTM and ANQGSEA. The CDR3 covers 14 residues. The CDR3 nucleotides read TGCAGCGTTGCTAAAGTCTCGAAGAACAATGAGCAGTTCTTC. It is translated as CSVAKVSKNNEQFF.

V is TRBV18 and J is TRBJ1-3; 11 nucleotides align to TRBD1. The CDR3 spans 16 residues. The germline V gene encodes CDR1 KGHSH and CDR2 LQKENI. Trimming took 3 bases from V and 3 from J; bases not matched to a gene: 4. The CDR3 protein is CASSPGTGGIGNTIYF. The DNA for the CDR3 is TGTGCCAGCTCACCCGGGACAGGGGGAATTGGAAACACCATATATTTT.

This clonotype was detected many times. V and J are TRBV6-1 and TRBJ1-2; TRBD1 agrees at 7 bases. With V trimmed by 9 bases and J by 2 bases, 9 bases remained unmatched. This CDR3 region has 14 residues. Per the germline V gene, CDR1 is MNHNS and CDR2 is SASEGT. Here the CDR3 reads CASLDRDLNYGYTF. The CDR3 DNA follows: TGTGCCAGTTTAGACAGGGACTTGAACTATGGCTACACCTTC.

The J gene is TRBJ1-4, the V gene TRBV28; 7 bases fit TRBD1. The junction had 5 bases not matched to a gene; V was cut back by 2 bases and J by 5 bases. From germline, CDR1 is MDHEN and CDR2 SYDVKM. The length of the CDR3 is 15 residues. CDR3 protein: CASSLRTGQNEKLFF. The CDR3 DNA is TGTGCCAGCAGTTTAAGGACAGGACAGAATGAAAAACTGTTTTTT.

This clonotype was picked up many times. This sequence joins TRBV6-1 and TRBJ1-1; possibly TRBD1 for D (6 bases). The CDR3 spans 13 residues. V was clipped by 5 bases and J by 8 bases, with 15 bases between them. From germline, CDR1 is MNHNS and CDR2 SASEGT. The CDR3 region has the DNA TGTGCCAGCAGTTATCGCCGACAGGCGGAAGCTTTCTTT. As protein: CASSYRRQAEAFF.